These 11 T cell receptor beta chains came from one sample sequenced in a study of T cell changes during pregnancy in multiple sclerosis. Here immunoSEQ multiplex PCR was the method, and the copy in TCRdb shows in-frame clones only, minus some. This sample has 37,000 or so clones, with 85% to 95% found just once. This material consisted of CD4+ T cells from peripheral blood mononuclear cells, taken in the second trimester of pregnancy. Receptors originate from a female donor with multiple sclerosis, enrolled in a pregnancy study.

This rearrangement joins TRBV19 to TRBJ1-1; TRBD1 aligns across 7 bases. V shed 6 bases, J shed 1 base, and the junction held 14 bases outside the gene matches. Germline V gene lookup returns CDR1 LNHDA and CDR2 SQIVND (reference sequence). This CDR3 has 17 residues. CDR3 in DNA: TGTGCCAGTAGGCTTAACCGGGACAGCCTCTCGAACACTGAAGCTTTCTTT. This gives the protein CASRLNRDSLSNTEAFF.

This chain joins TRBV12-5 and TRBJ1-2; a possible D gene is TRBD1 (6 bases). The CDR3 totals 16 residues. Germline loops: CDR1 LGHNT, CDR2 FRNRAP. Deletions cut 4 bases from V and 6 bases from J, with 21 bases between. This chain's CDR3 is CASGSASRGDFHGYTF. CDR3 DNA: TGTGCTAGTGGTTCCGCCTCCAGGGGCGACTTTCATGGCTACACCTTC.

The chain is built from TRBV21-1 and TRBJ1-6. TRBV21-1 represents a pseudogene. The CDR3 consists of 13 residues. The CDR3 DNA is TGTGCCAGCAGCCTAGGGGGGGTTTCACCCCTCCACTTT. Its protein is CASSLGGVSPLHF.

This chain joins TRBV18 and TRBJ2-1; the match to TRBD2 covers 8 bases. The CDR3 sequence is 14 residues long. V dropped 0 bases and J dropped 9; count of bases not matched to a gene: 4. CDR1 and CDR2 from the germline V gene are KGHSH and LQKENI. Here the CDR3 reads CASSPPGLASEQFF. The CDR3 DNA reads TGTGCCAGCTCACCACCAGGACTAGCTAGTGAGCAGTTCTTC.

The chain employs TRBV7-2 and TRBJ1-6; possible D gene TRBD1, 5 bases. The CDR3 loop spans 16 amino acids. V shed 2 bases and J shed 6 bases, with 14 bases lying between them. CDR1 and CDR2 from the germline V gene are SGHTA and FQGNSA. The CDR3 DNA is TGTGCCAGCAGCTTACTCCAGGGAGGAGGTAATTCACCCCTCCACTTT. This codes for CASSLLQGGGNSPLHF.

V gene TRBV5-1 combines with J gene TRBJ2-3, with TRBD2 identical over 8 bases. CDR1 is SGHRS, CDR2 YFSETQ, per germline. The V segment lost 2 bases and the J segment 0 bases; nucleotides outside the gene matches: 8. This CDR3 is 17 amino acids long. The CDR3 DNA follows: TGCGCCAGCAGCTTCCTACGGGAGGGCCAGAGCACAGATACGCAGTATTTT. Amino acid sequence: CASSFLREGQSTDTQYF.

This clone showed up just a few times. This chain uses TRBV5-6 with TRBJ2-7; 8 nucleotides line up with TRBD1. After removal of 3 bases from V and 4 bases from J, the junction contained 6 bases not matched to a gene. CDR3 length equals 14 residues. The germline gives CDR1 SGHDT, CDR2 YYEEEE. CDR3 sequence reads: CASSSGQGRYEQYF. Written as DNA, the CDR3 is TGTGCCAGCAGCTCCGGACAGGGTCGGTACGAGCAGTACTTC.

This sequence joins TRBV14 and TRBJ1-3; the D is unclear. Germline V lookup: CDR1 SGHDN, CDR2 FVKESK. CDR3 length: 20 amino acids. With 0 bases removed from V and 0 bases from J, the gap between germline ends came to 21 bases. CDR3 protein: CASSQDFSSRLNLSGNTIYF. Here the CDR3 DNA reads TGTGCCAGCAGCCAAGATTTCAGTTCCAGGCTAAACCTCTCTGGAAACACCATATATTTT.

The genes are TRBV4-2 and TRBJ2-3; 7 positions match TRBD1. V was pared by 5 bases and J by 6 bases, with 11 bases of the junction left unmatched. This CDR3 region has 15 residues. Looked up from germline, CDR1 is LGHNA and CDR2 is YNFKEQ. The CDR3 is CASSFGTDISDTQYF. For the CDR3, the DNA is TGTGCCAGCAGCTTCGGGACAGATATCTCGGATACGCAGTATTTT.

The V gene is TRBV5-1, the J gene TRBJ2-5; a possible D gene is TRBD1 (6 bases). Trimming left V 7 bases short and J 3 bases short, with 13 bases between. The CDR3 has 13 residues. The germline CDR1 and CDR2 sequences are SGHRS and YFSETQ. CDR3 protein: CASAQGNEETQYF. The CDR3 DNA reads as TGCGCCAGCGCCCAGGGGAACGAAGAGACCCAGTACTTC.

This chain joins TRBV5-4 and TRBJ1-2; TRBD1 agrees at 9 bases. J was trimmed by 2 bases and V by 5 bases; bases with no gene match: 4. From germline, CDR1 is SGHNT and CDR2 YYREEE (reference sequence). The CDR3 sequence is 14 residues long. The chain's CDR3 is CASRTGGANYGYTF. For the CDR3, the DNA is TGTGCCAGCAGGACAGGGGGAGCAAACTATGGCTACACCTTC.